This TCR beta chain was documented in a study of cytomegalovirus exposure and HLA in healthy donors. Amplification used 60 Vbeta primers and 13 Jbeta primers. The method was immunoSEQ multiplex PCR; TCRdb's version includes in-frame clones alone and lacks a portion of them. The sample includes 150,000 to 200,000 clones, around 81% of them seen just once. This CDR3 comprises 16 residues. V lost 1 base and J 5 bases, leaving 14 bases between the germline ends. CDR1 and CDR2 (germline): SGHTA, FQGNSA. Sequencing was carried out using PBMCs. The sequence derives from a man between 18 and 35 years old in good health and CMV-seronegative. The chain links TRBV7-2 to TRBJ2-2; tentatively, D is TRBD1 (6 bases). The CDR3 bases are TGTGCCAGCAGCTTAGATTGGGGCAGGGGAACCGGGGAGCTGTTTTTT. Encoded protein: CASSLDWGRGTGELFF.